This entry lists 27 T cell receptor beta chains sequenced from one sample in a study of shared clonotypes between healthy human individuals. The table came from immunoSEQ multiplex PCR; TCRdb's copy has only in-frame clones and leaves some out. The table shows about half a million clones, with about 72% occurring only once. Source material: PBMCs. These receptors all come from a woman aged 40 to 50 in good health. Some clones in this sample may be carry-over from other donors' samples.

The V and J genes are TRBV7-9 and TRBJ1-2, with a weak D call TRBD1 (5 bases). The CDR3 loop spans 15 amino acids. In germline, CDR1 is SEHNR, CDR2 FQNEAQ (reference sequence). The V gene lost 1 base and the J gene lost 2 bases, with 11 bases spanning the gap. CDR3 DNA sequence: TGTGCCAGCAGCTTAGTCGGGACGGTGAACTATGGCTACACCTTC. This gives the protein CASSLVGTVNYGYTF.

In its sample, this clone was seen a few times. The chain employs TRBV7-9 and TRBJ2-1, with no clear D. The CDR3 totals 15 residues. CDR1 is SEHNR, CDR2 FQNEAQ, per germline (reference sequence). Trimming left V 1 base short and J 5 bases short, with 12 bases between. The CDR3 DNA reads as TGTGCCAGCAGCTTAGTGTGGGATTCCCACAATGAGCAGTTCTTC. Protein: CASSLVWDSHNEQFF. Based on the CDR3 plus reference TRBV7-9 and TRBJ2-1, the full variable domain is DTGVSQNPRHKITKRGQNVTFRCDPISEHNRLYWYRQTLGQGPEFLTYFQNEAQLEKSRLLSDRFSAERPKGSFSTLEIQRTEQGDSAMYLCASSLVWDSHNEQFFGPGTRLTVL.

The CDR3 is CASSLIELSAADQPQHF. Written as DNA, the CDR3 is TGTGCCAGCAGCTTAATCGAGCTCTCGGCCGCTGATCAGCCCCAGCATTTT. The chain is built from TRBV7-8 and TRBJ1-5; D call uncertain. Deletions cut 2 bases from V and 5 bases from J, with 19 bases between. The germline gives CDR1 SGHVS, CDR2 FQNEAQ. The CDR3 runs 17 residues.

The rearrangement joins TRBV11-2 to TRBJ1-2; tentatively, D is TRBD1 (6 bases). This CDR3 is built from 13 residues. V lost 5 bases and J lost 4, with 11 bases in between. Germline V lookup: CDR1 SGHAT, CDR2 FQNNGV. As DNA, the CDR3 is TGTGCCAGCAGCCCGACAGGCTTCTATGGCTACACCTTC. It encodes CASSPTGFYGYTF.

V usage is TRBV9 and J usage is TRBJ1-5, with a tentative D call TRBD1 (6 bases). The CDR3 length is 15 residues. CDR1 and CDR2 from the germline V gene are SGDLS and YYNGEE. Trimming shortened V by 4 bases and J by 2 bases, and 13 bases separated the two germline ends. Here the CDR3 DNA reads TGTGCCAGCAGCAGAGGGGGGGGAGGCAATCAGCCCCAGCATTTT. Amino acid sequence: CASSRGGGGNQPQHF.

The DNA for the CDR3 is TGTGCCAGCAGTTTATTAGGCAGGGTCGGCTATGGCTACACCTTC. Translation gives CASSLLGRVGYGYTF. The chain uses TRBV28 and TRBJ1-2, with D perhaps matching TRBD1 (5 bases). The CDR3 extends over 15 amino acids. V lost 1 base to trimming and J lost 4 bases, with 13 bases between them. CDR1 is MDHEN and CDR2 is SYDVKM in the germline V gene.

The gene calls are TRBV28 and TRBJ1-5; the D is unclear. The germline CDR1 and CDR2 sequences are MDHEN and SYDVKM. This CDR3 contains 14 residues. Trimming left V 4 bases short and J 11 bases short, with 18 bases between. The CDR3 here is CASSSSRSGLTQHF. The CDR3 nucleotides are TGTGCCAGCAGTTCATCCCGAAGTGGGCTAACCCAGCATTTT.

Worth noting for this clone: This sample includes further DNA sequences coding for the same CDR3. The genes are TRBV6-5 and TRBJ1-3; D unclear. Germline assignment: CDR1 MNHEY and CDR2 SVGAGI. The CDR3 length is 13 residues. The V gene lost 6 bases and the J gene lost 4 bases, with 10 bases spanning the gap. In nucleotides, the CDR3 is TGTGCCAGCAGCCGAGGGAGCGGAAACACCATATATTTT. This sequence encodes CASSRGSGNTIYF.

The chain couples TRBV11-1 to TRBJ2-6; D may correspond to TRBD1 or TRBD2 (5 bases each). In germline, CDR1 is SGHAT, CDR2 FQDESV (reference sequence). Deletions cut 5 bases from V and 1 base from J, with 9 bases between. CDR3 length: 15 residues. CDR3 sequence reads: CASSQEGSGANVLTF. CDR3 nucleotides: TGTGCCAGCAGCCAAGAGGGGTCTGGGGCCAACGTCCTGACTTTC. Full variable domain (rest looked up from reference TRBV11-1 and TRBJ2-6): EAEVAQSPRYKITEKSQAVAFWCDPISGHATLYWYRQILGQGPELLVQFQDESVVDDSQLPKDRFSAERLKGVDSTLKIQPAELGDSAMYLCASSQEGSGANVLTFGAGSRLTVL.

The chain uses TRBV18 and TRBJ2-2; unclear D gene. Germline V lookup: CDR1 KGHSH, CDR2 LQKENI. Trimming took off 3 bases at V and 0 bases at J, with 11 bases between the two ends. The CDR3 runs to 16 residues. Written as DNA, the CDR3 is TGTGCCAGCTCACCTTATAGTAATACGAACACCGGGGAGCTGTTTTTT. Translation: CASSPYSNTNTGELFF.

This sequence joins TRBV7-2 and TRBJ1-1; 8 positions agree with TRBD1. Losses at the gene ends were 4 bases for V and 1 base for J; bases not matched to a gene: 2. CDR3 size: 14 residues. Germline loops: CDR1 SGHTA, CDR2 FQGNSA. The CDR3 DNA reads TGTGCCAGCAGCTCCCAGGGGGCGAACACTGAAGCTTTCTTT. It is translated as CASSSQGANTEAFF.

The J gene is TRBJ1-5, the V gene TRBV19, with D possibly matching TRBD1 (5 bases). Germline V gives CDR1 LNHDA, CDR2 SQIVND (reference sequence). This CDR3 is built from 17 residues. Trimming removed 4 bases at V and 0 bases at J, with 16 bases between. DNA of the CDR3: TGTGCCAGTAGTAGGCTCCAGGGTGGCTATAGCAATCAGCCCCAGCATTTT. Protein sequence: CASSRLQGGYSNQPQHF. Full variable domain (missing parts from reference TRBV19 and TRBJ1-5): DGGITQSPKYLFRKEGQNVTLSCEQNLNHDAMYWYRQDPGQGLRLIYYSQIVNDFQKGDIAEGYSVSREKKESFPLTVTSAQKNPTAFYLCASSRLQGGYSNQPQHFGDGTRLSIL.

The rearrangement uses TRBV15 and TRBJ2-1; 7 bases are shared with TRBD2. CDR3 length: 14 amino acids. With 0 bases clipped from V and 6 bases from J, the junction kept 2 bases outside the gene matches. Germline CDR1 is LNHNV and CDR2 is YYDKDF (reference sequence). CDR3 coding DNA: TGTGCCACCAGCAGAGATAGACTAGCCAATGAGCAGTTCTTC. Translation gives CATSRDRLANEQFF.

The gene calls are TRBV12-5 and TRBJ1-1; D is unresolved. The CDR3 sequence is 14 residues long. Trimming removed 3 bases from V and 4 bases from J, with 12 bases in between. Germline V gene lookup returns CDR1 LGHNT and CDR2 FRNRAP. The CDR3: CASGLWGSVTEAFF. The CDR3 DNA reads as TGTGCTAGTGGTTTATGGGGTTCCGTCACTGAAGCTTTCTTT.

V is TRBV7-3 and J is TRBJ2-3; no definite D call. The V end lost 8 bases, the J end lost 6 bases, and 15 bases lay between the germline ends. CDR1 is SGHTA and CDR2 is FQGTGA in the germline V gene. The CDR3 spans 13 residues. The CDR3 region has the DNA TGTGCCAGCGGCCCCGGCGTCAGGGATACGCAGTATTTT. Residues: CASGPGVRDTQYF.

This rearrangement joins TRBV11-2 to TRBJ2-5; TRBD2 matches at 10 bases. CDR1 and CDR2 (germline): SGHAT, FQNNGV. The J segment lost 4 bases and the V segment lost 1 base, leaving 9 bases of the junction unmatched. The CDR3 totals 17 residues. CDR3 region: CASSLVPPAGGGETQYF. The CDR3 coding sequence is TGTGCCAGCAGCTTAGTCCCACCAGCGGGAGGGGGAGAGACCCAGTACTTC.

Only one count was recorded for this clone. The genes are TRBV5-1 and TRBJ2-4; possibly TRBD1 for D (6 bases). Germline V CDR1 and CDR2: SGHRS, YFSETQ. With 0 bases removed from V and 0 bases from J, the gap between germline ends came to 16 bases. The CDR3 contains 18 residues. The CDR3 reads CASSLVGPTGSAKNIQYF. The CDR3 coding sequence is TGCGCCAGCAGCTTGGTGGGGCCTACAGGGTCAGCCAAAAACATTCAGTACTTC. Supplemented by reference TRBV5-1 and TRBJ2-4, the full variable domain reads KAGVTQTPRYLIKTRGQQVTLSCSPISGHRSVSWYQQTPGQGLQFLFEYFSETQRNKGNFPGRFSGRQFSNSRSEMNVSTLELGDSALYLCASSLVGPTGSAKNIQYFGAGTRLSVL.

This clone was seen more than once but under ten times. Other DNA sequences in this sample translate to the same CDR3. The J gene is TRBJ2-6, the V gene TRBV4-3; D unresolved. The CDR3 covers 16 residues. V was clipped by 0 bases and J by 0 bases, with 6 bases between them. The germline V gene has CDR1 LGHNA and CDR2 YSLEER. CDR3 sequence: CASSQDGSSGANVLTF. CDR3 sequence (DNA): TGCGCCAGCAGCCAAGATGGGTCCTCTGGGGCCAACGTCCTGACTTTC.

This chain uses TRBV5-4 with TRBJ1-1; 7 nucleotides agree with TRBD1. This CDR3 is 18 amino acids long. Germline V gives CDR1 SGHNT, CDR2 YYREEE (reference sequence). With V trimmed by 0 bases and J by 0 bases, 11 bases remained unmatched. The CDR3 bases are TGTGCCAGCAGCTTGGGGCCGGAGGGGGCGCAGATGAACACTGAAGCTTTCTTT. It encodes CASSLGPEGAQMNTEAFF. The full variable domain, completed using reference TRBV5-4 and TRBJ1-1, is ETGVTQSPTHLIKTRGQQVTLRCSSQSGHNTVSWYQQALGQGPQFIFQYYREEENGRGNFPPRFSGLQFPNYSSELNVNALELDDSALYLCASSLGPEGAQMNTEAFFGQGTRLTVV.

J is TRBJ1-2 and V is TRBV19, with unresolved D. The CDR3 is 11 amino acids. Trimming removed 5 bases at V and 6 bases at J, with 7 bases between. The germline V gene has CDR1 LNHDA and CDR2 SQIVND (reference sequence). The CDR3 spells CASSFGDGYTF. As DNA, the CDR3 is TGTGCCAGTAGTTTTGGAGATGGCTACACCTTC. The complete variable domain, with remaining parts taken from reference TRBV19 and TRBJ1-2, reads DGGITQSPKYLFRKEGQNVTLSCEQNLNHDAMYWYRQDPGQGLRLIYYSQIVNDFQKGDIAEGYSVSREKKESFPLTVTSAQKNPTAFYLCASSFGDGYTFGSGTRLTVV.

The chain couples TRBV5-1 to TRBJ2-7, with D perhaps TRBD1 (5 bases). The length of the CDR3 is 14 residues. The germline V gene encodes CDR1 SGHRS and CDR2 YFSETQ. V shed 0 bases and J shed 3 bases, with 10 bases lying between them. CDR3 sequence reads: CASSLAQDGYEQYF. Here the CDR3 DNA reads TGCGCCAGCAGCTTGGCACAGGACGGCTACGAGCAGTACTTC. Combining the CDR3 with reference TRBV5-1 and TRBJ2-7 gives the whole variable domain KAGVTQTPRYLIKTRGQQVTLSCSPISGHRSVSWYQQTPGQGLQFLFEYFSETQRNKGNFPGRFSGRQFSNSRSEMNVSTLELGDSALYLCASSLAQDGYEQYFGPGTRLTVT.

For this clone: Just one base apart from a much larger clone, this may be a read error. Other nucleotide sequences from this sample produce the same CDR3. CDR3 residues: CASSLERGSEAFF. DNA of the CDR3: TGTGCCAGCAGCTTAGAGCGAGGGTCTGAGGCTTTCTTT. V usage is TRBV11-2 and J usage is TRBJ1-1; D uncertain. The CDR3 is 13 residues long. Germline V gene lookup returns CDR1 SGHAT and CDR2 FQNNGV.

The chain uses TRBV28 and TRBJ1-2; 7 nucleotides line up with TRBD1. The CDR3 spans 13 residues. Unmatched junction bases numbered 8, after V lost 6 bases and J lost 7 bases. Germline V gene data show CDR1 as MDHEN and CDR2 as SYDVKM. The CDR3 nucleotides are TGTGCCAGCAGGCAACAGGGGCGGGGTGGCTACACCTTC. Its translation: CASRQQGRGGYTF.

V gene TRBV28 combines with J gene TRBJ2-1, with TRBD2 matching over 11 bases. The CDR3 loop spans 15 amino acids. V was pared by 5 bases and J by 8 bases, with 8 bases of the junction left unmatched. CDR1 MDHEN and CDR2 SYDVKM come from the germline V gene. CDR3 sequence: CASSIIAGGFHEQFF. The DNA of the CDR3 is TGTGCCAGCAGTATAATAGCGGGAGGGTTCCATGAGCAGTTCTTC.

J is TRBJ2-5 and V is TRBV9, with D tentatively TRBD1 or TRBD2 (5 bases each). Between the trimmed V and J ends, which lost 4 bases and 1 base, there was a span of 11 bases. This CDR3 comprises 14 residues. Germline V gene data show CDR1 as SGDLS and CDR2 as YYNGEE. The CDR3 loop is CASSPPGTQETQYF. CDR3 bases: TGTGCCAGCAGCCCCCCCGGGACCCAAGAGACCCAGTACTTC.

This sequence joins TRBV5-4 and TRBJ2-7; D is possibly TRBD2 (6 bases). This CDR3 region has 14 residues. Trimming removed 4 bases at V and 1 base at J, with 12 bases between. The germline V gene encodes CDR1 SGHNT and CDR2 YYREEE (reference sequence). CDR3 nucleotide sequence: TGTGCCAGCAGCGACACCCGGGAGTCCTACGAGCAGTACTTC. Amino acid sequence: CASSDTRESYEQYF.

The genes are TRBV10-2 and TRBJ1-4, with D tentatively TRBD1 (5 bases). Trimming shortened V by 1 base and J by 0 bases, and 9 bases separated the two germline ends. Germline V CDR1 and CDR2: WSHSY, SAAADI. The CDR3 covers 16 residues. This CDR3 reads CASSEYGGATNEKLFF. Written as DNA, the CDR3 is TGCGCCAGCAGTGAGTATGGGGGAGCAACTAATGAAAAACTGTTTTTT.